The text below deals with one TCR beta chain. These data belong to a study of response to subunit inactivated influenza vaccine. CDR1 is MRHNA, CDR2 SNTAGT, per germline. V was clipped by 1 base and J by 6 bases, with 6 bases between them. The length of the CDR3 is 13 residues. TCRdb fed the RT-PCR reads into MiXCR, producing one record per CDR3 protein. The sample records around 570,000 distinct CDR3 sequences, around 10% being singletons. These data also featured in a second study, about T cells expressing NK-cell markers. This second study says: UMI-tagged 5'RACE template switching yielded the TCR beta cDNA.

The sample here was PBMCs from blood, taken on the day of vaccination. The gene calls are TRBV6-4 and TRBJ2-2; D unresolved. The receptor comes from a man aged 45-60 years who received an inactivated influenza vaccine. The CDR3 here is CASSDFRAGELFF. The CDR3 nucleotides read TGTGCCAGCAGTGACTTTCGGGCCGGGGAGCTGTTTTTT.